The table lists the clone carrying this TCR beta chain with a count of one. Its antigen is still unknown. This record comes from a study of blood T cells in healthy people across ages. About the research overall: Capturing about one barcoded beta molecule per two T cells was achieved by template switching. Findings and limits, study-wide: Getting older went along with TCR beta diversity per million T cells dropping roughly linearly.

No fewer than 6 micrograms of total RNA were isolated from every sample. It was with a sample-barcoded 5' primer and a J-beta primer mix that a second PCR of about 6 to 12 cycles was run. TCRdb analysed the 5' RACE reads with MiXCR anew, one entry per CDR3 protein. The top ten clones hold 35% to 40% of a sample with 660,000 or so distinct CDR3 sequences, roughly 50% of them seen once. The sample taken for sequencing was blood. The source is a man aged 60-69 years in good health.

The CDR3 spells CASSGGADETQFF. DNA for the CDR3: TGTGCCAGCAGCGGGGGGGCCGATGAGACCCAGTTCTTC. The gene calls are TRBV6-1 and TRBJ2-1, with TRBD2 identical over 8 bases. V lost 6 bases and J lost 13; bases outside the gene matches: 11. There are 13 residues in the CDR3. Germline V lookup: CDR1 MNHNS, CDR2 SASEGT.